One and the same sample provided the 32 T cell receptor beta chains below, sequenced in a study of vaccination effects on CD4 cells after COVID-19. This table comes from immunoSEQ multiplex PCR, and its TCRdb copy is limited to in-frame clones, with some not included. Here the sample spans approximately 60,000 clones, less than 80% being singletons. What these receptors recognize is not known. Culture proceeded for under twelve days, and CD4+ T cells were then isolated. BNT162b2 vaccine or mRNA-1273 vaccine was given to participants in two doses. The sequences come from CD4+ T cells from PBMCs cultured without peptide, collected after COVID-19 vaccination. The receptors shown here come from a human donor who received a COVID-19 vaccine.

This rearrangement joins TRBV3-1 (or the pseudogene TRBV3-2) to TRBJ2-3; D unclear. Germline lookup yields CDR1 LGHDT and CDR2 YNNKEL (reference sequence). Trimming removed 4 bases at V and 2 bases at J, with 10 bases between. The CDR3 is 14 residues long. In DNA, the CDR3 is TGTGCCAGCAGCCCCTCCGGGCCCACAGATACGCAGTATTTT. Translation gives CASSPSGPTDTQYF.

The chain combines TRBV6-6 with TRBJ2-7; 8 positions agree with TRBD1. Germline V gene data show CDR1 as MNHNY and CDR2 as SVGAGI (reference sequence). The CDR3 has 14 amino acids. V gave up 0 bases and J gave up 5 bases; unmatched junction bases: 3. CDR3 region: CASSYSQGANEQYF. In DNA form, the CDR3 reads TGTGCCAGCAGTTACTCTCAGGGGGCGAACGAGCAGTACTTC.

There are a few counts of this clone. The genes are TRBV7-2 and TRBJ1-2, with D perhaps TRBD1 (5 bases). In germline, CDR1 is SGHTA, CDR2 FQGNSA. V was clipped by 2 bases and J by 2 bases, with 15 bases between them. This CDR3 is built from 16 residues. The CDR3 coding sequence is TGTGCCAGCAGCTTACCCCCAGGGAAGGTGAACTATGGCTACACCTTC. Its translation is CASSLPPGKVNYGYTF.

The V call is TRBV6-6, the J call TRBJ1-1, with 10 bases matching TRBD1. CDR1 is MNHNY, CDR2 SVGAGI, per germline (reference sequence). CDR3 length: 16 residues. J lost 1 base, V lost 2 bases, and 4 bases had no gene match. Here the CDR3 reads CASSYPTGGENTEAFF. The CDR3 nucleotides read TGTGCCAGCAGTTACCCGACAGGGGGCGAGAACACTGAAGCTTTCTTT.

The chain links TRBV6-2 or TRBV6-3 to TRBJ2-3; 7 nucleotides line up with TRBD1. The CDR3 has 15 residues. Trimming cost V 6 bases and J 5 bases; bases outside gene matches: 11. The germline CDR1 and CDR2 sequences are MNHEY and SVGEGT. The CDR3 DNA is TGTGCCAGCAGCACGCGACAGGGATGGAGAGATACGCAGTATTTT. It codes for CASSTRQGWRDTQYF.

V usage is TRBV3-1 (or the pseudogene TRBV3-2) and J usage is TRBJ1-2, with D possibly matching TRBD1 (6 bases). The V gene lost 5 bases and the J gene lost 8 bases, with 15 bases spanning the gap. Germline V gene sequence: CDR1 LGHDT, CDR2 YNNKEL (reference sequence). CDR3 size: 13 residues. DNA for the CDR3: TGTGCCAGCAGCGACGCAGGGGATCGCGGCTACACCTTC. Encoded protein: CASSDAGDRGYTF.

The chain links TRBV11-1 to TRBJ2-1; D gene ambiguous. This CDR3 is built from 12 residues. The germline V gene has CDR1 SGHAT and CDR2 FQDESV (reference sequence). The V end was cut by 5 bases, the J end by 4 bases, with 6 bases between. The CDR3 spells CASSPAYNEQFF. CDR3 DNA: TGTGCCAGCAGCCCCGCTTACAATGAGCAGTTCTTC.

The sample holds one count of this clone. V and J are TRBV7-2 and TRBJ2-2; no definite D call. Germline assignment: CDR1 SGHTA and CDR2 FQGNSA. This CDR3 spans 17 amino acids. Deletions cut 5 bases from V and 0 bases from J, with 16 bases between. The CDR3 nucleotides are TGTGCCAGCAGCCCCGAGTGGCGGCTCGCGAACACCGGGGAGCTGTTTTTT. Its translation: CASSPEWRLANTGELFF.

This chain uses TRBV6-4 with TRBJ1-1; D perhaps matches TRBD1 (6 bases). The ends were cut back, 6 bases at V and 1 base at J, with 12 bases in the middle. The CDR3 has 14 amino acids. Germline CDR1 and CDR2: MRHNA and SNTAGT. The CDR3 region is CASRRTGQNTEAFF. The CDR3 DNA reads TGTGCCAGCAGGAGGACGGGACAGAACACTGAAGCTTTCTTT.

This clone came up a few times. The rearrangement links TRBV30 to TRBJ1-3; D not resolved. V gave up 3 bases and J gave up 3 bases, with 6 bases separating them. The germline V gene encodes CDR1 GTSNPN and CDR2 SVGIG (reference sequence). This CDR3 contains 12 residues. The CDR3 sequence is CAWSRIGNTIYF. CDR3 coding DNA: TGTGCCTGGAGCCGTATTGGAAACACCATATATTTT.

The V and J genes are TRBV7-2 and TRBJ2-7, with D possibly TRBD1 on 6 matching bases. With 3 bases removed from V and 1 base from J, the gap between germline ends came to 13 bases. The germline CDR1 and CDR2 sequences are SGHTA and FQGNSA. The CDR3 extends over 15 amino acids. The CDR3 region is CASSFGGLVSYEQYF. CDR3 DNA: TGTGCCAGCAGCTTTGGGGGCCTGGTTTCCTACGAGCAGTACTTC. The full variable domain, in which reference TRBV7-2 and TRBJ2-7 provide the parts outside the CDR3, is GAGVSQSPSNKVTEKGKDVELRCDPISGHTALYWYRQSLGQGLEFLIYFQGNSAPDKSGLPSDRFSAERTGGSVSTLTIQRTQQEDSAVYLCASSFGGLVSYEQYFGPGTRLTVT.

This clone turned up a few times. The rearrangement joins TRBV3-1 (or the pseudogene TRBV3-2) to TRBJ1-5; a possible D gene is TRBD1 (6 bases). V shed 9 bases and J shed 9 bases, with 15 bases lying between them. This CDR3 has 12 amino acids. CDR1 LGHDT and CDR2 YNNKEL come from the germline V gene (reference sequence). The CDR3 reads CASGEGGGPQHF. CDR3 coding DNA: TGTGCCAGTGGAGAAGGGGGGGGGCCCCAGCATTTT.

The chain is built from TRBV19 and TRBJ1-5; 9 bases are shared with TRBD1. V lost 9 bases, J lost 6 bases, and 12 bases stayed unmatched. This CDR3 region has 15 residues. Looked up from germline, CDR1 is LNHDA and CDR2 is SQIVND (reference sequence). The CDR3 region is CASRDREGRSQPQHF. CDR3 nucleotides: TGTGCCAGCCGGGACAGGGAGGGTAGGTCTCAGCCCCAGCATTTT. Full variable domain (remainder filled in from reference TRBV19 and TRBJ1-5): DGGITQSPKYLFRKEGQNVTLSCEQNLNHDAMYWYRQDPGQGLRLIYYSQIVNDFQKGDIAEGYSVSREKKESFPLTVTSAQKNPTAFYLCASRDREGRSQPQHFGDGTRLSIL.

The chain couples TRBV6-5 to TRBJ2-3, with a possible D match to TRBD2 (5 bases). CDR3 length: 14 amino acids. CDR1 MNHEY and CDR2 SVGAGI come from the germline V gene. Trimming cost V 7 bases and J 0 bases, with 11 bases left between them. The CDR3 sequence is CASIGGTSTDTQYF. In nucleotides, the CDR3 is TGTGCCAGCATTGGAGGAACTAGCACAGATACGCAGTATTTT.

J is TRBJ1-1 and V is TRBV6-5; D remains ambiguous. Between the trimmed V and J ends, which lost 6 bases and 1 base, there was a span of 12 bases. The germline gives CDR1 MNHEY, CDR2 SVGAGI. The CDR3 contains 14 residues. CDR3 bases: TGTGCCAGCAGACGAGACATTAAGAACACTGAAGCTTTCTTT. Translated, it gives CASRRDIKNTEAFF.

This clone was recorded once. The J gene is TRBJ2-5, the V gene TRBV6-5, with D perhaps matching TRBD1 (6 bases). V was cut by 6 bases and J by 2 bases, with 10 bases left in between. CDR3 size: 13 residues. Germline lookup yields CDR1 MNHEY and CDR2 SVGAGI. CDR3 nucleotide sequence: TGTGCCAGCAGCCTAGGACAGCAAGAGACCCAGTACTTC. Translated, it gives CASSLGQQETQYF.

The chain carries TRBV7-2 and TRBJ1-2; D might be TRBD1 (6 bases). The CDR3 extends over 14 amino acids. The germline gives CDR1 SGHTA, CDR2 FQGNSA. V dropped 0 bases and J dropped 7 bases, with 12 bases sitting between them. The CDR3 spells CASSLAQGHSGYTF. In nucleotides, the CDR3 is TGTGCCAGCAGCTTAGCGCAGGGGCATAGTGGCTACACCTTC.

This clone was recorded only once. V gene TRBV27 combines with J gene TRBJ2-7, with TRBD1 matching 8 bases. Germline values: CDR1 MNHEY, CDR2 SMNVEV (reference sequence). The V segment lost 6 bases and the J segment 2 bases; nucleotides outside the gene matches: 9. The length of the CDR3 is 15 residues. Here the CDR3 reads CASSSDRESPYEQYF. CDR3 DNA: TGTGCCAGCAGCTCGGACAGGGAGTCGCCCTACGAGCAGTACTTC.

The V call is TRBV6-5, the J call TRBJ1-2; a weak D match, TRBD1 (6 bases). V lost 4 bases, J lost 4 bases, and 13 bases lay in between. The V gene's germline CDR1 is MNHEY and CDR2 SVGAGI. The CDR3 spans 14 residues. The CDR3 DNA is TGTGCCAGCAGTTCCGGACAGCAGGTCTATGGCTACACCTTC. Translation: CASSSGQQVYGYTF.

V and J are TRBV6-5 and TRBJ1-2, with 9 positions matching TRBD1. The CDR3 consists of 13 residues. J gave up 8 bases and V 2 bases, and 3 bases lay outside the gene matches. Germline values: CDR1 MNHEY, CDR2 SVGAGI. CDR3 sequence: CASSYTGGAGYTF. CDR3 nucleotides: TGTGCCAGCAGTTACACAGGGGGCGCCGGCTACACCTTC.

The V gene is TRBV5-1, the J gene TRBJ2-2; 10 nucleotides match TRBD2. The CDR3 runs 15 residues. Trimming removed 1 base from V and 6 bases from J; junction bases left unmatched: 3. Germline V gene lookup returns CDR1 SGHRS and CDR2 YFSETQ. The CDR3 DNA sequence: TGCGCCAGCAGCTTGAGGAGCGGGGGGGCCGGGGAGCTGTTTTTT. Amino acids: CASSLRSGGAGELFF.

The chain recombines TRBV30 with TRBJ1-1; D remains unclear. CDR1 is GTSNPN and CDR2 is SVGIG in the germline V gene (reference sequence). The CDR3 runs to 12 residues. Deletions cut 3 bases from V and 7 bases from J, with 12 bases between. CDR3 DNA sequence: TGTGCCTGGAGCAAAAACGGACTTGAAGCTTTCTTT. This codes for CAWSKNGLEAFF.

The CDR3 region is CASSLHLYNEQFF. CDR3 nucleotide sequence: TGTGCCAGCAGCTTACATTTATACAATGAGCAGTTCTTC. The rearrangement joins TRBV5-4 to TRBJ2-1; D is ambiguous. Between the trimmed V and J ends, which lost 2 bases and 4 bases, there was a span of 7 bases. CDR1 and CDR2 (germline): SGHNT, YYREEE (reference sequence). This CDR3 is built from 13 residues.

The genes are TRBV7-9 and TRBJ2-7; no firm D call. V was trimmed by 6 bases and J by 6 bases, leaving 15 bases between them. Germline CDR1 is SEHNR and CDR2 is FQNEAQ (reference sequence). The CDR3 length is 13 residues. CDR3 residues: CASSLTGPAEQYF. The CDR3 bases are TGTGCCAGCAGTCTAACCGGGCCGGCCGAGCAGTACTTC.

The chain couples TRBV12-5 to TRBJ1-5; tentative D call: TRBD1 (5 bases). V lost 6 bases to trimming and J lost 1 base, with 10 bases between them. The germline gives CDR1 LGHNT, CDR2 FRNRAP. CDR3 length equals 14 residues. The CDR3 reads CASGVGGSNQPQHF. CDR3 in DNA: TGTGCTAGTGGGGTCGGGGGAAGCAATCAGCCCCAGCATTTT.

This chain joins TRBV27 and TRBJ2-2, with D perhaps matching TRBD1 or TRBD2 (5 bases each). Germline V gene lookup returns CDR1 MNHEY and CDR2 SMNVEV (reference sequence). The CDR3 sequence is 16 residues long. V was shortened by 5 bases and J by 5 bases, with 18 bases between the two germline ends. The CDR3 here is CASSAPGAFDTGELFF. The CDR3 coding sequence is TGTGCCAGCAGTGCGCCCGGGGCGTTCGATACCGGGGAGCTGTTTTTT.

CDR3 sequence: CASRGGAGNTIYF. In DNA, the CDR3 is TGTGCCAGCAGGGGGGGGGCTGGAAACACCATATATTTT. V gene TRBV7-2 combines with J gene TRBJ1-3; D is possibly TRBD1 (5 bases). The CDR3 is 13 residues long. The germline V and J ends were trimmed by 6 bases and 2 bases, with 8 bases remaining between them. Germline CDR1 is SGHTA and CDR2 is FQGNSA.

The chain carries TRBV11-2 and TRBJ2-3, with 8 bases fitting TRBD1. Germline CDR1 reads SGHAT; CDR2 reads FQNNGV. The CDR3 is 18 amino acids. The ends lost 5 bases at V and 3 bases at J; junction bases unmatched: 16. For the CDR3, the DNA is TGTGCCAGCAGCGTCCGGGACAGGTCGATCGGGTGGACAGATACGCAGTATTTT. This sequence encodes CASSVRDRSIGWTDTQYF.

The V and J genes are TRBV6-2 or TRBV6-3 and TRBJ2-3; 8 nucleotides match TRBD2. This CDR3 is 18 amino acids long. Germline V lookup: CDR1 MNHEY, CDR2 SVGEGT. J gave up 2 bases and V 0 bases, and 10 bases lay outside the gene matches. CDR3: CASSYSPRRGAFTDTQYF. The CDR3 DNA follows: TGTGCCAGCAGTTACTCCCCGCGGCGGGGGGCCTTCACAGATACGCAGTATTTT.

This chain connects TRBV11-2 to TRBJ1-3; tentative D call: TRBD1 (5 bases). V was shortened by 6 bases and J by 2 bases, with 14 bases between the two germline ends. Germline loops: CDR1 SGHAT, CDR2 FQNNGV. This CDR3 has 15 residues. CDR3 DNA sequence: TGTGCCAGCAGGGAATGGGGGGGAACTGGAAACACCATATATTTT. Its protein is CASREWGGTGNTIYF.

The chain is built from TRBV2 and TRBJ1-2; no clear D. This CDR3 is 14 amino acids long. V shed 4 bases and J shed 0 bases, with 9 bases lying between them. Germline CDR1 SNHLY, CDR2 FYNNEI. The CDR3, as DNA: TGTGCCAGCAGTGCGGAGGTTACTAACTATGGCTACACCTTC. It encodes CASSAEVTNYGYTF.

The chain employs TRBV29-1 and TRBJ1-1; 9 positions match TRBD1. The CDR3 runs 12 residues. Per the germline V gene, CDR1 is SQVTM and CDR2 is ANQGSEA. Trimming at V came to 7 bases and at J to 3 bases, leaving 3 bases not matched to a gene. For the CDR3, the DNA is TGCAGCGCCTGGGACAGGGACACTGAAGCTTTCTTT. It translates to CSAWDRDTEAFF.